A single sample is the source of the 32 T cell receptor beta chains below, sequenced in a study of chemoradiotherapy in HPV16-positive cancers. Clones were read by immunoSEQ multiplex PCR, and TCRdb kept only the in-frame ones, dropping some. The repertoire holds tens of thousands of clones, with 91% as singletons. The source was blood, collected from a patient who underwent chemoradiotherapy. The receptors originated from a human donor with HPV-associated anogenital cancer.

CDR3 loop: CASSIRVTGELFF. CDR3 coding DNA: TGTGCCAGTAGTATTAGGGTCACCGGGGAGCTGTTTTTT. The J gene is TRBJ2-2, the V gene TRBV19; D gene ambiguous. CDR3 length: 13 amino acids. Between the trimmed V and J ends, which lost 3 bases and 4 bases, there was a span of 6 bases. The germline V gene encodes CDR1 LNHDA and CDR2 SQIVND (reference sequence).

J is TRBJ2-2 and V is TRBV6-5, with D tentatively TRBD2 (5 bases). V lost 3 bases and J 1 base, leaving 9 bases between the germline ends. CDR1 and CDR2 (germline): MNHEY, SVGAGI. CDR3 length equals 15 residues. The CDR3 here is CASSYELGNTGELFF. The CDR3 DNA sequence: TGTGCCAGCAGTTATGAACTAGGGAACACCGGGGAGCTGTTTTTT.

The chain has TRBV27 and TRBJ2-7, with D unclear. With 0 bases removed from V and 1 base from J, the gap between germline ends came to 19 bases. The CDR3 is 18 residues long. The germline CDR1 and CDR2 sequences are MNHEY and SMNVEV (reference sequence). The CDR3 is CASSLSSPFSSSSYEQYF. CDR3 nucleotide sequence: TGTGCCAGCAGTTTATCCTCCCCGTTCTCCTCGTCTTCCTACGAGCAGTACTTC.

This clone is labeled medium-sized (0.01 to 0.1%). The CDR3, as DNA: TGCGCCAGCAGTTCCGTGGGGGCGGCCGATCAGCCCCAGCATTTT. Amino acids: CASSSVGAADQPQHF. The rearrangement joins TRBV10-1 to TRBJ1-5; a possible D gene is TRBD1 (6 bases). Trimming pared 5 bases from V and 5 bases from J, leaving 16 bases between. Germline V gene data show CDR1 as WNHNN and CDR2 as SYGVQD (reference sequence). The CDR3 spans 15 residues.

The chain uses TRBV15 and TRBJ1-4; unclear D gene. V lost 6 bases and J lost 2, with 10 bases in between. Germline V lookup: CDR1 LNHNV, CDR2 YYDKDF (reference sequence). The CDR3 contains 14 residues. DNA for the CDR3: TGTGCCACCAGTAACCGTTATACTAATGAAAAACTGTTTTTT. Its translation: CATSNRYTNEKLFF.

This chain links TRBV5-5 with TRBJ1-5; no firm D call. There are 15 residues in the CDR3. Trimming shortened V by 4 bases and J by 4 bases, and 15 bases separated the two germline ends. CDR1 SGHKS and CDR2 YYEKEE come from the germline V gene (reference sequence). The CDR3 DNA follows: TGTGCCAGCAGCCCGTCCCCTGGAAGGAATCAGCCCCAGCATTTT. Protein product: CASSPSPGRNQPQHF.

The genes are TRBV4-1 and TRBJ2-3; D ambiguous. V was trimmed by 3 bases and J by 2 bases, leaving 15 bases between them. The CDR3 is 16 residues long. Germline CDR1 and CDR2: MGHRA and YSYEKL. CDR3 sequence (DNA): TGCGCCAGCAGCCAGGCCAACATGGGATTCACAGATACGCAGTATTTT. It translates to CASSQANMGFTDTQYF.

The chain uses TRBV28 and TRBJ1-2, with D perhaps matching TRBD1 (6 bases). V was shortened by 5 bases and J by 3 bases, with 16 bases between the two germline ends. The CDR3 spans 15 residues. CDR1 MDHEN and CDR2 SYDVKM come from the germline V gene. The CDR3 region has the DNA TGTGCCAGCAGTCCAATGGACAGACTCTACTATGGCTACACCTTC. Translating gives CASSPMDRLYYGYTF.

J is TRBJ2-7 and V is TRBV5-1; D is ambiguous. The germline CDR1 and CDR2 sequences are SGHRS and YFSETQ. The length of the CDR3 is 14 residues. V lost 1 base to trimming and J lost 5 bases, with 13 bases between them. CDR3: CASSLPQPSDEQYF. In nucleotides, the CDR3 is TGCGCCAGCAGCTTGCCCCAGCCCTCGGACGAGCAGTACTTC.

The V and J genes are TRBV5-1 and TRBJ2-7, with D maybe TRBD2 (7 bases). Germline CDR1 is SGHRS and CDR2 is YFSETQ. This CDR3 has 15 residues. Trimming removed 0 bases from V and 2 bases from J, with 12 bases in between. The CDR3 DNA reads as TGCGCCAGCAGCTTGGGGGAGGGGGTCCCCTACGAGCAGTACTTC. The encoded protein is CASSLGEGVPYEQYF.

The chain recombines TRBV28 with TRBJ2-5; tentative D call: TRBD2 (5 bases). The V gene lost 3 bases and the J gene lost 5 bases, with 22 bases spanning the gap. The CDR3 length is 17 residues. Germline CDR1 is MDHEN and CDR2 is SYDVKM. The CDR3 sequence is CASSFLGLRASGETQYF. DNA for the CDR3: TGTGCCAGCAGTTTTCTGGGCCTCCGGGCCTCGGGGGAGACCCAGTACTTC.

V gene TRBV7-9 combines with J gene TRBJ1-4; maybe TRBD1 (5 bases). The CDR3 has 17 amino acids. V shed 4 bases and J shed 0 bases, with 15 bases lying between them. The germline CDR1 and CDR2 sequences are SEHNR and FQNEAQ (reference sequence). CDR3 residues: CASSSPPTASTNEKLFF. The CDR3, as DNA: TGTGCCAGCAGCTCCCCCCCGACAGCTTCAACTAATGAAAAACTGTTTTTT.

This sequence joins TRBV11-2 and TRBJ2-2; 7 bases line up with TRBD1. Trimming removed 0 bases from V and 0 bases from J; junction bases left unmatched: 7. Germline V lookup: CDR1 SGHAT, CDR2 FQNNGV. The CDR3 consists of 18 residues. CDR3 loop: CASSLEGPGTANTGELFF. The CDR3 DNA is TGTGCCAGCAGCTTAGAGGGCCCCGGGACAGCGAACACCGGGGAGCTGTTTTTT.

This chain uses TRBV11-2 with TRBJ1-6, with TRBD1 as a possible D gene (5 bases). This CDR3 has 14 residues. Germline loops: CDR1 SGHAT, CDR2 FQNNGV. V lost 4 bases, J lost 9 bases, and 13 bases lay in between. As DNA, the CDR3 is TGTGCCAGCAGCTCAACGGGAGGGGTTTCACCCCTCCACTTT. Its translation is CASSSTGGVSPLHF.

The chain couples TRBV2 to TRBJ1-1; D is possibly TRBD1 (5 bases). V was shortened by 6 bases and J by 6 bases, with 14 bases between the two germline ends. Germline V gives CDR1 SNHLY, CDR2 FYNNEI. This CDR3 spans 13 amino acids. The CDR3, as DNA: TGTGCCAGCAGATTGTGGACATCTCCTGAAGCTTTCTTT. The encoded protein is CASRLWTSPEAFF.

This chain uses TRBV27 with TRBJ2-2; D is ambiguous. The germline gives CDR1 MNHEY, CDR2 SMNVEV (reference sequence). V dropped 6 bases and J dropped 0 bases, with 17 bases sitting between them. This CDR3 comprises 17 residues. CDR3 protein: CASSRRMGNTNTGELFF. DNA of the CDR3: TGTGCCAGCAGCCGCCGTATGGGGAACACGAACACCGGGGAGCTGTTTTTT.

The rearrangement joins TRBV4-2 to TRBJ2-5; TRBD2 agrees at 10 bases. The ends lost 4 bases at V and 5 bases at J; junction bases unmatched: 10. In germline, CDR1 is LGHNA, CDR2 YNFKEQ. The CDR3 consists of 16 residues. CDR3 coding DNA: TGTGCCAGCAGCCTGCAACTAGCGGGGCATCAGGAGACCCAGTACTTC. Protein product: CASSLQLAGHQETQYF.

The chain has TRBV2 and TRBJ2-4; 9 positions match TRBD2. This CDR3 comprises 15 residues. From germline, CDR1 is SNHLY and CDR2 FYNNEI. The V segment lost 4 bases and the J segment 6 bases; nucleotides outside the gene matches: 7. The chain's CDR3 is CASSAWLAGINIQYF. The CDR3 bases are TGTGCCAGCAGTGCATGGCTAGCGGGGATAAACATTCAGTACTTC.

This sequence joins TRBV7-2 and TRBJ1-6; maybe TRBD1 (5 bases). Trimming left V 1 base short and J 10 bases short, with 11 bases between. Looked up from germline, CDR1 is SGHTA and CDR2 is FQGNSA. This CDR3 contains 14 residues. The CDR3 loop reads CASSLGGPGSPLHF. The CDR3 region has the DNA TGTGCCAGCAGCTTAGGGGGCCCGGGGTCACCCCTCCACTTT.

The genes are TRBV5-1 and TRBJ1-1; 8 bases fit TRBD1. This CDR3 spans 14 amino acids. Germline V lookup: CDR1 SGHRS, CDR2 YFSETQ. With 0 bases clipped from V and 6 bases from J, the junction kept 4 bases outside the gene matches. The CDR3 coding sequence is TGCGCCAGCAGCTTGGGGGACAGGTCCCCTGAAGCTTTCTTT. It yields the protein CASSLGDRSPEAFF.

The rearrangement joins TRBV7-2 to TRBJ2-7; 14 nucleotides agree with TRBD2. CDR3 length equals 21 residues. V lost 0 bases, J lost 6 bases, and 19 bases stayed unmatched. Germline loops: CDR1 SGHTA, CDR2 FQGNSA. Here the CDR3 reads CASSLAGTGRGLAGGWGEQYF. DNA for the CDR3: TGTGCCAGCAGCTTAGCGGGGACAGGGAGAGGACTAGCGGGAGGCTGGGGCGAGCAGTACTTC.

This chain links TRBV7-2 with TRBJ2-3; 15 bases are shared with TRBD2. This CDR3 has 19 amino acids. Germline CDR1 and CDR2: SGHTA and FQGNSA. J gave up 1 base and V 0 bases, and 5 bases lay outside the gene matches. CDR3 in DNA: TGTGCCAGCAGCTTAGCGGGACTAGCGGGGGGCCCCGGCACAGATACGCAGTATTTT. This gives the protein CASSLAGLAGGPGTDTQYF.

This clone is categorized as medium-sized. The V and J genes are TRBV5-1 and TRBJ2-7; 12 bases are a match to TRBD2. After removal of 6 bases from V and 2 bases from J, the junction contained 6 bases not matched to a gene. CDR1 and CDR2 from the germline V gene are SGHRS and YFSETQ. CDR3 length: 15 residues. DNA of the CDR3: TGCGCCAGCACCCTTGGGACTAGCGGGCCCTACGAGCAGTACTTC. This sequence encodes CASTLGTSGPYEQYF.

The sample holds a few counts of this clone. The rearrangement links TRBV28 to TRBJ1-2; 8 bases match TRBD1. The CDR3 sequence is 13 residues long. The V and J ends lost 5 bases and 4 bases, in that order; junction bases with no gene match: 3. CDR1 and CDR2 (germline): MDHEN, SYDVKM. This chain's CDR3 is CASSTGQVYGYTF. CDR3 in DNA: TGTGCCAGCAGTACGGGACAGGTCTATGGCTACACCTTC.

This clone was recorded once. J is TRBJ2-2 and V is TRBV11-2, with a weak D call TRBD2 (6 bases). V was trimmed by 5 bases and J by 8 bases, leaving 18 bases between them. Germline V gives CDR1 SGHAT, CDR2 FQNNGV. This CDR3 region has 15 residues. This CDR3 is CASSTAALAKGELFF. CDR3 bases: TGTGCCAGCAGCACGGCGGCGCTAGCGAAAGGGGAGCTGTTTTTT. Full variable domain (missing parts from reference TRBV11-2 and TRBJ2-2): EAGVAQSPRYKIIEKRQSVAFWCNPISGHATLYWYQQILGQGPKLLIQFQNNGVVDDSQLPKDRFSAERLKGVDSTLKIQPAKLEDSAVYLCASSTAALAKGELFFGEGSRLTVL.

The genes are TRBV5-5 and TRBJ2-2, with 11 bases that match TRBD2. The trim removed 5 bases at V and 3 bases at J, leaving 6 bases unmatched. The CDR3 loop spans 16 amino acids. The V gene's germline CDR1 is SGHKS and CDR2 YYEKEE (reference sequence). Here the CDR3 reads CASSPLAGDDTGELFF. DNA for the CDR3: TGTGCCAGCAGTCCACTAGCGGGAGACGACACCGGGGAGCTGTTTTTT.

CDR3: CATSREVLYSGNTIYF. CDR3 nucleotide sequence: TGTGCCACCAGCAGAGAGGTCCTATACTCTGGAAACACCATATATTTT. The V call is TRBV15, the J call TRBJ1-3; D not resolved. V was trimmed by 0 bases and J by 0 bases, leaving 9 bases between them. The CDR3 is made up of 16 amino acids. Germline V gene sequence: CDR1 LNHNV, CDR2 YYDKDF (reference sequence).

The CDR3 loop reads CASSLGPELVNTGELFF. The CDR3 nucleotides read TGTGCCAGCAGCTTAGGTCCTGAGCTAGTGAACACCGGGGAGCTGTTTTTT. The rearrangement uses TRBV7-8 and TRBJ2-2, with unresolved D. The CDR3 contains 17 residues. Trimming pared 1 base from V and 1 base from J, leaving 13 bases between. Germline CDR1 reads SGHVS; CDR2 reads FQNEAQ.

The chain couples TRBV9 to TRBJ1-1; TRBD1 is a possible D gene (5 bases). Trimming removed 0 bases at V and 0 bases at J, with 15 bases between. The CDR3 covers 17 residues. CDR1 SGDLS and CDR2 YYNGEE come from the germline V gene. The CDR3 coding sequence is TGTGCCAGCAGCGTAGATCCGACAGTTTCCATGAACACTGAAGCTTTCTTT. It specifies CASSVDPTVSMNTEAFF. The whole variable domain, filled in from reference TRBV9 and TRBJ1-1, reads DSGVTQTPKHLITATGQRVTLRCSPRSGDLSVYWYQQSLDQGLQFLIQYYNGEERAKGNILERFSAQQFPDLHSELNLSSLELGDSALYFCASSVDPTVSMNTEAFFGQGTRLTVV.

The chain joins TRBV10-1 to TRBJ2-5; possibly TRBD1 or TRBD2 for D (5 bases each). Germline-derived CDR1 and CDR2 are WNHNN and SYGVQD (reference sequence). The CDR3 has 15 amino acids. V was trimmed by 0 bases and J by 9 bases, leaving 17 bases between them. CDR3 in DNA: TGCGCCAGCAGTGAGTCCCGGGACCCGGCATCGGCCCAGTACTTC. Translated, it gives CASSESRDPASAQYF.

The rearrangement links TRBV5-6 to TRBJ1-2; D unclear. Germline V gene lookup returns CDR1 SGHDT and CDR2 YYEEEE. V lost 0 bases and J 3 bases, leaving 6 bases between the germline ends. The CDR3 runs to 13 residues. The CDR3 reads CASSLVPDYGYTF. CDR3 in DNA: TGTGCCAGCAGCTTGGTTCCGGACTATGGCTACACCTTC.

V and J are TRBV6-8 and TRBJ1-1, with D possibly being TRBD1 (6 bases). The CDR3 has 14 amino acids. Trimming removed 2 bases from V and 7 bases from J, with 14 bases in between. Germline V gene sequence: CDR1 MNHGY, CDR2 SAAAGT. The CDR3, as DNA: TGTGCCAGCAGTTACCGCATACACAGGGTTGAAGCTTTCTTT. Translated: CASSYRIHRVEAFF.